Presented here are 11 T cell receptor beta chains from one specimen sequenced in a study of blood T cells in healthy people across ages. A second PCR of 7 to 11 cycles used a sample-barcoded 5' primer and a J-beta primer mix. TCRdb reprocessed the 5' RACE reads via MiXCR and lists one record per CDR3 protein. The sample consists of about a million distinct CDR3 sequences, roughly 51% of them appearing once. Specimen: blood. The origin of the receptors is a woman in her sixties in good health.

V and J are TRBV6-5 and TRBJ2-3; D remains unclear. Germline V CDR1 and CDR2: MNHEY, SVGAGI. The CDR3 loop spans 14 amino acids. Trimming left V 6 bases short and J 4 bases short, with 14 bases between. CDR3 loop: CASSITLEADTQYF. CDR3 nucleotides: TGTGCCAGCAGCATAACTTTAGAGGCAGATACGCAGTATTTT.

The V gene is TRBV3-1, the J gene TRBJ1-6, with unresolved D. The CDR3 loop spans 12 amino acids. Trimming left V 3 bases short and J 8 bases short, with 5 bases between. Germline CDR1 LGHDT, CDR2 YNNKEL (reference sequence). The CDR3 is CASSQRDSPLHF. In DNA form, the CDR3 reads TGTGCCAGCAGCCAGAGAGATTCACCCCTCCACTTT.

This clonotype was seen more than once but under ten times. The chain uses TRBV10-3 and TRBJ1-5; no clear D gene. Germline V gene sequence: CDR1 ENHRY, CDR2 SYGVKD. V was cut by 0 bases and J by 3 bases, with 9 bases left in between. This CDR3 comprises 15 residues. The chain's CDR3 is CAISESTTDNQPQHF. The CDR3 DNA sequence: TGTGCCATCAGTGAGTCGACAACGGACAATCAGCCCCAGCATTTT.

The chain has TRBV5-6 and TRBJ2-6, with TRBD1 matching over 9 bases. The CDR3 has 18 amino acids. CDR1 is SGHDT and CDR2 is YYEEEE in the germline V gene. The V and J ends lost 7 bases and 0 bases, in that order; junction bases with no gene match: 11. The chain's CDR3 is CASVQQGATLSGANVLTF. In DNA form, the CDR3 reads TGTGCCAGCGTACAACAGGGGGCGACTCTCTCTGGGGCCAACGTCCTGACTTTC.

The rearrangement links TRBV10-3 to TRBJ2-7; 9 positions match TRBD2. Unmatched junction bases numbered 11, after V lost 8 bases and J lost 3 bases. The germline gives CDR1 ENHRY, CDR2 SYGVKD. The CDR3 loop spans 15 amino acids. The CDR3 loop is CAIGREGALSYEQYF. CDR3 nucleotide sequence: TGTGCCATCGGGCGGGAGGGTGCCCTAAGCTACGAGCAGTACTTC.

The chain combines TRBV27 with TRBJ2-1; D not resolved. Trimming removed 3 bases from V and 6 bases from J, with 6 bases in between. The CDR3 has 12 residues. Germline-derived CDR1 and CDR2 are MNHEY and SMNVEV (reference sequence). The CDR3 region is CASSFPSNEQFF. In nucleotides, the CDR3 is TGTGCCAGCAGTTTTCCCAGCAATGAGCAGTTCTTC.

This clonotype occurred once. The rearrangement links TRBV20-1 to TRBJ2-1; weak D call: TRBD2 (5 bases). The assigned J gene may be wrong: the sequence end matches TRBJ2-7 better. The CDR3 sequence is 11 residues long. Germline V CDR1 and CDR2: DFQATT, SNEGSKA (reference sequence). CDR3 in DNA: TGCAGTGCTGAGGGTAACAATGAGCAGTACTTC. This codes for CSAEGNNEQYF.

The chain couples TRBV28 to TRBJ2-7; a possible D gene is TRBD1 (5 bases). The CDR3 sequence is 12 residues long. V was shortened by 6 bases and J by 2 bases, with 8 bases between the two germline ends. Per germline, CDR1 MDHEN and CDR2 SYDVKM. The CDR3 here is CASRDNPYEQYF. Here the CDR3 DNA reads TGTGCCAGCAGGGACAACCCCTACGAGCAGTACTTC.

The rearrangement uses TRBV29-1 and TRBJ2-2; unclear D gene. This CDR3 region has 16 residues. Germline loops: CDR1 SQVTM, CDR2 ANQGSEA. V lost 4 bases and J lost 4, with 19 bases in between. CDR3 DNA sequence: TGCAGCGTTGTACCTACTCCAGCTGAGGCCACCGGGGAGCTGTTTTTT. Its translation is CSVVPTPAEATGELFF.

The table lists this clonotype with many counts. The gene calls are TRBV7-9 and TRBJ2-7, with TRBD1 matching 8 bases. CDR1 and CDR2 from the germline V gene are SEHNR and FQNEAQ (reference sequence). This CDR3 comprises 14 residues. After removal of 5 bases from V and 5 bases from J, the junction contained 8 bases not matched to a gene. This chain's CDR3 is CASSTLGTGDEQYF. The DNA of the CDR3 is TGTGCCAGCAGCACACTGGGGACAGGAGACGAGCAGTACTTC.

The chain carries TRBV2 and TRBJ2-1, with TRBD2 as a possible D gene (5 bases). Germline assignment: CDR1 SNHLY and CDR2 FYNNEI. V was shortened by 7 bases and J by 3 bases, with 16 bases between the two germline ends. This CDR3 has 15 amino acids. CDR3 protein: CASTPPGNIYNEQFF. The CDR3, as DNA: TGTGCCAGCACCCCGCCGGGGAATATCTACAATGAGCAGTTCTTC.